A single sample gave rise to the 14 T cell receptor beta chains below, sequenced in a study of T cells in Graves' hyperthyroidism and ophthalmopathy. Amplification of TCR beta CDR3 regions used RNA as the template. The HTBI set primed first-round TCR CDR3 RT-PCR. TCRdb used MiXCR to reprocess the multiplex PCR reads, holding one entry per CDR3 protein. The sample carries about 560,000 distinct CDR3 sequences, roughly 50% recorded once. Material: peripheral blood or thyroid tissue (not recorded which). The receptors derive from a woman aged 18-29 years with Graves' hyperthyroidism.

The genes are TRBV2 and TRBJ1-2, with D tentatively TRBD1 (6 bases). The CDR3 has 16 amino acids. Trimming stripped 0 bases from V and 5 bases from J, with 16 bases between. The V gene's germline CDR1 is SNHLY and CDR2 FYNNEI. The CDR3 sequence is CASSEARPLRGYGYTF. The CDR3 coding sequence is TGTGCCAGCAGTGAAGCCCGACCGTTGAGGGGGTATGGCTACACCTTC. The full variable domain, in which reference TRBV2 and TRBJ1-2 provide the parts outside the CDR3, is EPEVTQTPSHQVTQMGQEVILRCVPISNHLYFYWYRQILGQKVEFLVSFYNNEISEKSEIFDDQFSVERPDGSNFTLKIRSTKLEDSAMYFCASSEARPLRGYGYTFGSGTRLTVV.

Ten or more counts support this clonotype. The chain carries TRBV5-6 and TRBJ1-1; no clear D. There are 12 residues in the CDR3. Germline-derived CDR1 and CDR2 are SGHDT and YYEEEE. V lost 0 bases to trimming and J lost 7 bases, with 7 bases between them. CDR3 in DNA: TGTGCCAGCAGCTTGGATGGGAATGAAGCTTTCTTT. Amino acids: CASSLDGNEAFF. Based on the CDR3 plus reference TRBV5-6 and TRBJ1-1, the full variable domain is DAGVTQSPTHLIKTRGQQVTLRCSPKSGHDTVSWYQQALGQGPQFIFQYYEEEERQRGNFPDRFSGHQFPNYSSELNVNALLLGDSALYLCASSLDGNEAFFGQGTRLTVV.

This clonotype turned up a few times. The V gene is TRBV20-1, the J gene TRBJ2-6; no definite D call. Trimming cost V 0 bases and J 0 bases, with 6 bases left between them. CDR3 length: 15 residues. CDR1 DFQATT and CDR2 SNEGSKA come from the germline V gene (reference sequence). CDR3 bases: TGCAGTGCTAGAGAGGCGATCTCTGGGGCCAACGTCCTGACTTTC. Translating it yields CSAREAISGANVLTF.

This clonotype showed up many times. As DNA, the CDR3 is TGTGCCACCAGTGACTCGGACAGTCTTTATGGCTACACCTTC. This gives the protein CATSDSDSLYGYTF. J is TRBJ1-2 and V is TRBV24-1, with a weak D call TRBD1 (6 bases). The germline V gene encodes CDR1 KGHDR and CDR2 SFDVKD. V was shortened by 4 bases and J by 5 bases, with 13 bases between the two germline ends. The CDR3 is 14 residues long.

The V gene is TRBV6-6, the J gene TRBJ2-7; D gene ambiguous. The germline CDR1 and CDR2 sequences are MNHNY and SVGAGI (reference sequence). The CDR3 loop spans 12 amino acids. With 6 bases removed from V and 5 bases from J, the gap between germline ends came to 11 bases. In DNA, the CDR3 is TGTGCCAGCAGCCTGAGTAAGGACGAGCAGTACTTC. Its translation is CASSLSKDEQYF.

As for this clonotype: Sequence at one end of the junction differs from germline and may be a read error. J is TRBJ2-6 and V is TRBV10-3, with a tentative D call TRBD1 (5 bases). The CDR3 spans 15 residues. CDR1 and CDR2 (germline): ENHRY, SYGVKD. CDR3 protein: CASSYSKGRANVLTF. The CDR3 DNA reads as TGTGCCAGCAGTTACTCGAAGGGGAGGGCCAACGTCCTGACTTTC.

In regard to this clonotype: Given a much more abundant clone one base away, this may be a read error. The CDR3 does not close with the conserved phenylalanine or tryptophan, likely indicating a read error. The chain carries TRBV2 and TRBJ2-7; 7 nucleotides agree with TRBD1. The CDR3 contains 14 residues. V shed 6 bases and J 4 bases; nucleotides not matched to a gene: 9. Germline V gene lookup returns CDR1 SNHLY and CDR2 FYNNEI. The CDR3 sequence: CASSLSGTVYEQYL. As DNA, the CDR3 is TGTGCCAGCAGCCTATCCGGGACAGTATACGAGCAGTACCTC.

The V gene is TRBV12-3 or TRBV12-4, the J gene TRBJ1-1; D might be TRBD1 (6 bases). The germline V and J ends were trimmed by 7 bases and 1 base, with 19 bases remaining between them. CDR3 length equals 16 residues. In DNA form, the CDR3 reads TGTGCCAGCATCCTCCAGTGGGGGGCTGCGAACACTGAAGCTTTCTTT. As protein: CASILQWGAANTEAFF.

In this sample, this clonotype turned up many times. The chain carries TRBV25-1 and TRBJ1-6; D is uncertain. The CDR3 runs 15 residues. The V end lost 7 bases, the J end lost 7 bases, and 17 bases lay between the germline ends. Germline CDR1 reads MGHDK; CDR2 reads SYGVNS. CDR3 sequence (DNA): TGTGCCAGCAAACCTCATGGGCTAGGAAATTCACCCCTCCACTTT. Translation: CASKPHGLGNSPLHF.

To note about this clonotype: Relative to the germline gene, one junction end is altered; a read error may explain this. The chain employs TRBV19 and TRBJ1-1; possibly TRBD1 for D (5 bases). Per the germline V gene, CDR1 is LNHDA and CDR2 is SQIVND (reference sequence). The CDR3 contains 14 residues. CDR3: CASSPRGSGTQAFF. The CDR3 DNA reads TGTGCCAGTAGTCCTAGGGGTTCTGGCACTCAAGCTTTCTTT.

This clonotype was counted between two and nine times. A junction boundary mismatches the germline segment, possibly from a read error. V gene TRBV10-3 combines with J gene TRBJ1-2, with D possibly being TRBD1 (5 bases). CDR1 is ENHRY and CDR2 is SYGVKD in the germline V gene. This CDR3 is built from 14 residues. The DNA for the CDR3 is TGTGCCAGCAGTTTATCGAGGGACCACTATGGCTACACCTTC. Translated: CASSLSRDHYGYTF.

This chain connects TRBV7-9 to TRBJ1-3; D gene unclear. The germline gives CDR1 SEHNR, CDR2 FQNEAQ (reference sequence). Trimming removed 4 bases from V and 0 bases from J, with 7 bases in between. The CDR3 length is 14 residues. In DNA, the CDR3 is TGTGCCAGCAGCTATGAGGGCTCTGGAAACACCATATATTTT. This sequence encodes CASSYEGSGNTIYF.

In regard to this clonotype: A much bigger clone sits one base away, suggesting this may be a read error. The rearrangement joins TRBV15 to TRBJ1-4; D ambiguous. CDR3 length: 15 amino acids. The germline gives CDR1 LNHNV, CDR2 YYDKDF (reference sequence). CDR3 in DNA: TGTGTCACCAGCGGGCCAAAAGCAACTAATGAAAAACTGTTTTTT. Translating it yields CVTSGPKATNEKLFF. The whole variable domain, remainder taken from reference TRBV15 and TRBJ1-4, is DAMVIQNPRYQVTQFGKPVTLSCSQTLNHNVMYWYQQKSSQAPKLLFHYYDKDFNNEADTPDNFQSRRPNTSFCFLDIRSPGLGDTAMYLCVTSGPKATNEKLFFGSGTQLSVL.

The CDR3, as DNA: TGTGCCACCAGTGGGGTCAACAATGAGCAGTTCTTC. Protein sequence: CATSGVNNEQFF. V gene TRBV24-1 combines with J gene TRBJ2-1; D remains unclear. V shed 5 bases and J shed 5 bases, with 6 bases lying between them. CDR3 length: 12 amino acids. The germline gives CDR1 KGHDR, CDR2 SFDVKD.